A selection of T cell receptor beta chains follows, all from one sample in a study of blood T cell repertoires in COVID-19. Profiling relied on immunoSEQ multiplex PCR, and the TCRdb table lists in-frame clones only, not all of them. This table holds 110,000 or so clones, more than 80% found once. Material: peripheral blood. The origin of the receptors is a woman in her 70s with acute or convalescent COVID-19. CDR3s include the opening cysteine and the closing phenylalanine or tryptophan. A D gene is named only where the DNA matches it firmly. Some rows have no size entry. The others give once, few or many, or a class for an expanded clone.

>TRBJ1-6|.|TRBD1|TRBV6-1
TGTGCCAGCAGTGCCTATGACAGGGATTGGAATTCACCCCTCCACTTT
CASSAYDRDWNSPLHF
>TRBJ1-4|.|.|TRBV4-2
TGTGCCAGCAGCCAAGTAGTCACAGGCTCGAATGAAAAACTGTTTTTT
CASSQVVTGSNEKLFF
>TRBJ2-1|few|TRBD2|TRBV28
TGTGCCAGCAGTCCCGGGACTAGTCCCTACAATGAGCAGTTCTTC
CASSPGTSPYNEQFF
>TRBJ2-7|.|TRBD2|TRBV19
TGTGCCAGTAGTGGCCCGGGACTAGCGAGAAACGAGCAGTACTTC
CASSGPGLARNEQYF
>TRBJ1-2|.|TRBD1|TRBV5-1
TGCGCCAGCAGCACAGGGGTTGGCTACACCTTC
CASSTGVGYTF
>TRBJ1-1|.|TRBD1|TRBV4-1
TGCGCCAGCAGCCTGTGGACAGGGGGCATGAACACTGAAGCTTTCTTT
CASSLWTGGMNTEAFF
>TRBJ2-7|.|TRBD1|TRBV6-1
TGTGCCAGCAGTGAAAGGGACAGCTCCTACGAGCAGTACTTC
CASSERDSSYEQYF
>TRBJ2-1|.|TRBD1|TRBV19
TGTGCCAGTAGTATTTCAGGGGGCGGTTACAATGAGCAGTTCTTC
CASSISGGGYNEQFF
>TRBJ2-1|.|.|TRBV28
TGTGCCAGCAGTTTATCACAGGGTAACAATGAGCAGTTCTTC
CASSLSQGNNEQFF
>TRBJ1-1|.|.|TRBV20-1
TGCAGTGGAGGGGGAGACCATGAAGCTTTCTTT
CSGGGDHEAFF
>TRBJ2-7|.|TRBD1|TRBV30
TGTGCCTGGAGTCCCGTGACAGGGACGACCGGGCAGTACTTC
CAWSPVTGTTGQYF
>TRBJ1-2|.|.|TRBV3-1/TRBV3-2
TGTGCCAGCAGCCAAGCCGGGACACTCTATGGCTTGGCCTTC
CASSQAGTLYGLAF
>TRBJ2-7|.|.|TRBV7-9
TGTGCCAGCAGTACTGACAAGTACTCCTACGAGCAGTACTTC
CASSTDKYSYEQYF
>TRBJ2-2|.|TRBD1|TRBV27
TGTGCCAGCAGTCACGGGACAGGGTCTCCAGCGAACACCGGGGAGCTGTTTTTT
CASSHGTGSPANTGELFF
>TRBJ2-5|.|TRBD2|TRBV11-2
TGTGCCAGCAGCTTAGGAAGGACTAGCGGGGGGGCCGGTGAGACCCAGTACTTC
CASSLGRTSGGAGETQYF
>TRBJ1-2|.|TRBD1|TRBV30
TGTGCCTGGAGTCGAACCACAGGGGCGCTCTATGGCTACACCTTC
CAWSRTTGALYGYTF
>TRBJ1-6|.|.|TRBV20-1
TGCTCTGGCACACGACTACCCCTCCACTTT
CSGTRLPLHF
>TRBJ1-6|.|.|TRBV4-3
TGCGCCAGCAGCCATGAGGGGGTCGGTAATTCACCCCTCCACTTT
CASSHEGVGNSPLHF
>TRBJ1-1|.|TRBD1|TRBV4-1
TGCGCCAGCAGCCAGACAGGGGGCGCGGGAATGTGGGCTTTCTTT
CASSQTGGAGMWAFF
>TRBJ2-5|.|.|TRBV19
TGTGCCAGTATGGACGAGAGGGGGCAAGAGACCCAGTACTTC
CASMDERGQETQYF
>TRBJ1-3|.|TRBD1|TRBV10-1
TGCGCCAGCTTTAAGGGGACAGGGCTTCTCTCTGTCGGGAACACCATATATTTT
CASFKGTGLLSVGNTIYF